The rows below give T cell receptor beta chains drawn from one sample of a study of blood T cell repertoires in COVID-19. Sequencing used immunoSEQ multiplex PCR; TCRdb keeps in-frame clones, though not all of them. Of approximately 350,000 clones listed, more than 75% are singletons. The material sequenced was peripheral blood. The receptors stem from a woman in her fifties or sixties with COVID-19, enrolled during active disease. Both conserved end residues are part of each CDR3. The order of the fields is CDR3 DNA, CDR3 protein, CDR3 length, J gene, V gene, clone size, D gene. A D gene is named only where the DNA matches it firmly. The size field is filled for only some rows; it gives once, few, many or a size class.

DNA: TGTGCCATCAGTGAGATCGGACAGGGCTCCTACGAGCAGTACTTC; CDR3: CAISEIGQGSYEQYF; length: 15; J: TRBJ2-7; V: TRBV10-3; size: NA; D: TRBD1
DNA: TGCGCCAGCAGCCAAGTCAGCGACAGCTCCTACGAGCAGTACTTC; CDR3: CASSQVSDSSYEQYF; length: 15; J: TRBJ2-7; V: TRBV4-1; size: NA; D: NA
DNA: TGTGCCAGCAGCTTAGTAGGAGGGTCCACTGAAGCTTTCTTT; CDR3: CASSLVGGSTEAFF; length: 14; J: TRBJ1-1; V: TRBV7-8; size: NA; D: NA
DNA: TGTGCCTGGAGTGCCGCCGGGACAGGAGGAAACACCATATATTTT; CDR3: CAWSAAGTGGNTIYF; length: 15; J: TRBJ1-3; V: TRBV30; size: NA; D: TRBD1
DNA: TGTGCCAGTAGTATGGGGGACTGGAATCAAGAGACCCAGTACTTC; CDR3: CASSMGDWNQETQYF; length: 15; J: TRBJ2-5; V: TRBV19; size: NA; D: NA
DNA: TGTGCCAGCATGTTGCGGGGTGGTGAAGCTTTCTTT; CDR3: CASMLRGGEAFF; length: 12; J: TRBJ1-1; V: TRBV6-5; size: NA; D: NA
DNA: TGTGCCAGTAGTCCCCCCGCTCTGGGACAGCTTACCTACGAGCAGTACTTC; CDR3: CASSPPALGQLTYEQYF; length: 17; J: TRBJ2-7; V: TRBV19; size: NA; D: TRBD1
DNA: TGTGCCAGCCACTCGGGGACTAGCGGGAGCTCCTACAATGAGCAGTTCTTC; CDR3: CASHSGTSGSSYNEQFF; length: 17; J: TRBJ2-1; V: TRBV19; size: NA; D: TRBD2
DNA: TGCAGCGTTGAAGGAGCTAATGAAAAACTGTTTTTT; CDR3: CSVEGANEKLFF; length: 12; J: TRBJ1-4; V: TRBV29-1; size: NA; D: NA
DNA: TGTGCCGCCCATGATGGACTACTCACAGATACGCAGTATTTT; CDR3: CAAHDGLLTDTQYF; length: 14; J: TRBJ2-3; V: TRBV5-8; size: few; D: NA
DNA: TGTGCCAGCAGCTTAGTCCCGGGAAGAAAGGAGACCCAGTACTTC; CDR3: CASSLVPGRKETQYF; length: 15; J: TRBJ2-5; V: TRBV7-9; size: few; D: NA
DNA: TGTGCCAGCTCACCCGGGACAGGGGGGATATCGCCCCAGCATTTT; CDR3: CASSPGTGGISPQHF; length: 15; J: TRBJ1-5; V: TRBV18; size: once; D: TRBD1
DNA: TGTGCCAGCAGCCACGGAGGACTAGCGGGAGCCCTCAATGAGCAGTTCTTC; CDR3: CASSHGGLAGALNEQFF; length: 17; J: TRBJ2-1; V: TRBV14; size: NA; D: TRBD2
DNA: TGTGCCAGCAGCCCCCGGGGGTTTTCCTACAATGAGCAGTTCTTC; CDR3: CASSPRGFSYNEQFF; length: 15; J: TRBJ2-1; V: TRBV7-2; size: once; D: NA
DNA: TGTGCCAGCAGCCAAGAGGGGACTAGCGGGAGGGCCGGGGTGACAGATACGCAGTATTTT; CDR3: CASSQEGTSGRAGVTDTQYF; length: 20; J: TRBJ2-3; V: TRBV4-2; size: NA; D: TRBD2
DNA: TGTGCCAGCAGCTTAGAGTCCGGGGGACCCCTCCACTTT; CDR3: CASSLESGGPLHF; length: 13; J: TRBJ1-6; V: TRBV7-2; size: NA; D: NA
DNA: TGCAGCGCTCCGACAGGACTCTCCTACGAGCAGTACTTC; CDR3: CSAPTGLSYEQYF; length: 13; J: TRBJ2-7; V: TRBV29-1; size: NA; D: NA
DNA: TGCAGTGCTAGTCGGACTGGTTACGAGCAGTACTTC; CDR3: CSASRTGYEQYF; length: 12; J: TRBJ2-7; V: TRBV20-1; size: NA; D: NA
DNA: TGTGCCAGCAGGTGGACTAGCGGGGGGCAGTCGTTCTTC; CDR3: CASRWTSGGQSFF; length: 13; J: TRBJ2-1; V: TRBV12-3/TRBV12-4; size: NA; D: TRBD2
DNA: TGCGCCAGCAGTGAGTCGATAACAGGGGGCGGCTATGGCTACACCTTC; CDR3: CASSESITGGGYGYTF; length: 16; J: TRBJ1-2; V: TRBV10-2; size: NA; D: TRBD1
DNA: TGTGCCAGCAGCCAAGCCTCGGGGTCAACTAATGAAAAACTGTTTTTT; CDR3: CASSQASGSTNEKLFF; length: 16; J: TRBJ1-4; V: TRBV4-2; size: once; D: NA
DNA: TGTGCCACCAGCGACCGGGACAGGATCAACACTGAAGCTTTCTTT; CDR3: CATSDRDRINTEAFF; length: 15; J: TRBJ1-1; V: TRBV15; size: NA; D: TRBD1
DNA: TGTGCCAGTAGACGTTCCGGGTCTTACAATGAGCAGTTCTTC; CDR3: CASRRSGSYNEQFF; length: 14; J: TRBJ2-1; V: TRBV19; size: NA; D: NA
DNA: TGTGCCAGCAGCCCAGTTAGGTCTAGCGGGAGGAGCTCCTACGAGCAGTACTTC; CDR3: CASSPVRSSGRSSYEQYF; length: 18; J: TRBJ2-7; V: TRBV7-9; size: once; D: TRBD2